This T cell receptor (beta chain) was found in a study of shared clonotypes between healthy human individuals. The CDR3 loop spans 14 amino acids. With 3 bases removed from V and 4 bases from J, the gap between germline ends came to 10 bases. CDR1 and CDR2 (germline): MGHRA, YSYEKL. Using immunoSEQ multiplex PCR, the repertoire was profiled, and TCRdb retains in-frame clones only, with some absent. Here the sample spans around 990,000 clones, 70% to 85% being singletons. The V call is TRBV4-1, the J call TRBJ1-5; tentative D call: TRBD1 (5 bases). The clonotype originates from a man aged 18 to 30 in good health. Some clones in this sample may be carry-over from other donors' samples. The sample was memory CD4+ T cells from PBMCs. The subset denotes: CD45RA-negative fraction. The CDR3 sequence is CASSQPGGNQPQHF. Here the CDR3 DNA reads TGCGCCAGCAGCCAGCCGGGGGGGAATCAGCCCCAGCATTTT.